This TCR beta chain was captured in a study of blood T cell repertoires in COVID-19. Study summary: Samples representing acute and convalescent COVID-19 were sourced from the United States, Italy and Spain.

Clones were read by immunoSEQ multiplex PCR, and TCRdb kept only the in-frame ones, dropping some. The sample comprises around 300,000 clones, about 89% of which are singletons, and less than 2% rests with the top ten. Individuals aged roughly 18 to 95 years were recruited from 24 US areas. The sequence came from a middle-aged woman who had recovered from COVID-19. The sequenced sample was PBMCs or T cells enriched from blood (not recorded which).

CDR3 in amino acids: CASSLLGPTGLYSGNTIYF. The CDR3 nucleotides read TGTGCCAGCAGTTTATTGGGACCGACGGGACTATACTCTGGAAACACCATATATTTT. This chain joins TRBV27 and TRBJ1-3; tentative D call: TRBD1 (5 bases). The germline V gene encodes CDR1 MNHEY and CDR2 SMNVEV (reference sequence). This CDR3 is built from 19 residues. The ends were cut back, 1 base at V and 0 bases at J, with 19 bases in the middle.